This is a list of T cell receptor beta chains from one sample in a study of technical replicates of blood from a few donors. The protocol was immunoSEQ multiplex PCR, while the TCRdb copy is restricted to in-frame clones and leaves out a portion. The sample contains under 50,000 clones, 96% of which appear only once. Sequencing used T cells isolated from PBMCs. The receptor source for this set is a human donor in good health. Both conserved end residues are part of each CDR3. A D gene is named only where the DNA matches it firmly. Expanded clones are given a class, and other clones once, few, many or no size at all.

j_call,clone_size,v_call,d_call,cdr3_aa,cdr3_nt
TRBJ1-1,NA,TRBV28,NA,CASSLLDQDRTAFF,TGTGCCAGCAGTTTACTCGATCAGGACAGAACCGCTTTCTTT
TRBJ1-2,NA,TRBV27,TRBD1,CASSLSDRGHGYTF,TGTGCCAGCAGTTTAAGTGACAGGGGGCATGGCTACACCTTC
TRBJ2-7,once,TRBV6-1,TRBD2,CASSELLAGGPPSGQYF,TGTGCCAGCAGTGAACTACTAGCGGGAGGGCCCCCTTCTGGGCAGTACTTC
TRBJ2-2,NA,TRBV25-1,TRBD1,CASSGDRGGTGELFF,TGTGCCAGCAGTGGTGACAGGGGTGGTACCGGGGAGCTGTTTTTT
TRBJ1-2,NA,TRBV29-1,TRBD1,CSVRGGRSEGYTF,TGCAGCGTTCGAGGGGGCCGGAGTGAGGGCTACACCTTC
TRBJ2-3,NA,TRBV29-1,NA,CSVALTDTQYF,TGCAGCGTTGCGCTAACAGATACGCAGTATTTT
TRBJ1-1,NA,TRBV30,NA,CAWSAVNTEAFF,TGTGCCTGGAGTGCGGTGAACACTGAAGCTTTCTTT
TRBJ2-7,NA,TRBV9,NA,CASSVGRSRVYEQYF,TGTGCCAGCAGCGTAGGAAGGAGCAGGGTCTACGAGCAGTACTTC
TRBJ2-7,once,TRBV11-3,NA,CASSFDRFYYEQYF,TGTGCCAGCAGCTTCGACAGGTTTTACTACGAGCAGTACTTC
TRBJ2-4,NA,TRBV27,TRBD2,CASSVGRASIQYF,TGTGCCAGCAGTGTCGGGAGGGCCAGTATTCAGTACTTC
TRBJ2-3,NA,TRBV30,NA,CAWSVLSGSADTQYF,TGTGCCTGGAGTGTACTGTCCGGGAGTGCTGATACGCAGTATTTT
TRBJ1-1,NA,TRBV4-3,TRBD1,CASSQVLTGTGAFF,TGCGCCAGCAGCCAAGTACTGACCGGGACAGGGGCTTTCTTT
TRBJ2-7,NA,TRBV9,NA,CASSPGDHYEQYF,TGTGCCAGCAGCCCCGGGGATCACTACGAGCAGTACTTC
TRBJ2-7,once,TRBV25-1,NA,CASTDWGRDQGPYF,TGTGCCAGCACCGACTGGGGTCGGGACCAGGGGCCGTACTTC
TRBJ1-2,NA,TRBV28,TRBD1,CASFTSTGAYHGYTF,TGTGCCAGCTTTACAAGCACAGGGGCCTATCATGGCTACACCTTC
TRBJ2-2,NA,TRBV7-8,TRBD1,CASSHGTANTGELFF,TGTGCCAGCAGCCACGGGACAGCGAACACCGGGGAGCTGTTTTTT
TRBJ2-1,NA,TRBV30,NA,CAWSVVGEPVRNEQFF,TGTGCCTGGAGTGTAGTGGGAGAGCCGGTACGCAATGAGCAGTTCTTC
TRBJ2-7,NA,TRBV6-6,NA,CASRGESYEQYF,TGTGCCAGCAGGGGCGAATCCTACGAGCAGTACTTC
TRBJ2-2,NA,TRBV6-1,NA,CASTGSGNRELFF,TGTGCCAGCACTGGATCGGGTAACCGGGAGCTGTTTTTT
TRBJ1-2,NA,TRBV19,NA,CASKRDPEGGYTF,TGTGCCAGTAAACGGGACCCGGAGGGGGGCTACACCTTC
TRBJ2-1,NA,TRBV13,NA,CASSLESLPNEQFF,TGTGCCAGCAGCTTAGAGTCACTACCTAATGAGCAGTTCTTC
TRBJ2-5,NA,TRBV9,TRBD1,CASSPAGTGGQETQYF,TGTGCCAGCAGCCCCGCCGGGACAGGGGGCCAAGAGACCCAGTACTTC
TRBJ2-3,NA,TRBV5-8,NA,CASSLGAIFSDTQYF,TGTGCCAGCAGCTTGGGGGCGATATTCTCCGATACGCAGTATTTT
TRBJ2-3,NA,TRBV27,NA,CASSMASADTQYF,TGTGCCAGCAGTATGGCTAGCGCAGATACGCAGTATTTT
TRBJ2-7,NA,TRBV5-1,TRBD1,CASSQDRSMRSYEQYF,TGCGCCAGCAGCCAGGACAGGTCGATGAGGTCGTACGAGCAGTACTTC
TRBJ2-5,NA,TRBV7-9,NA,CASSLGVELEETQYF,TGTGCCAGCAGCTTAGGGGTAGAGCTGGAGGAGACCCAGTACTTC
TRBJ1-1,NA,TRBV5-1,TRBD1,CASSLAGGQGAKIMNTEAFF,TGCGCCAGCAGCTTGGCCGGGGGACAGGGGGCGAAAATCATGAACACTGAAGCTTTCTTT
TRBJ1-2,NA,TRBV6-5,NA,CASSYSIAGDGYTF,TGTGCCAGCAGTTACTCGATTGCAGGGGACGGCTACACCTTC
TRBJ1-5,NA,TRBV30,NA,CAWSGGSNQPQHF,TGTGCCTGGAGCGGGGGAAGCAATCAGCCCCAGCATTTT